This TCR beta chain appears in the sequencing data of a study of blood T cells in healthy people across ages. Whole-study findings and limits: Expanded clonotype changes were possibly confounded by unknown donor CMV status.

This clonotype has a single count. Its antigen is not identified. The germline gives CDR1 SEHNR, CDR2 FQNEAQ (reference sequence). V was shortened by 1 base and J by 11 bases, with 23 bases between the two germline ends. CDR3 size: 16 residues. A second about 7 to 11 cycle PCR used barcoded and J-beta primers. A single record per CDR3 protein comes from TCRdb applying MiXCR to the 5' RACE reads. The table shows over a million distinct CDR3 sequences, with under 55% occurring only once. The receptor comes from a woman in her fifties or sixties in good health. The V and J genes are TRBV7-9 and TRBJ2-5, with D possibly being TRBD2 (5 bases). The sample was blood. The CDR3, as DNA: TGTGCCAGCAGCTTAGAGGCCCAGCGGACCTACAATGAGCAGTACTTC. Protein: CASSLEAQRTYNEQYF. The full variable domain, rest sourced from reference TRBV7-9 and TRBJ2-5, is DTGVSQNPRHKITKRGQNVTFRCDPISEHNRLYWYRQTLGQGPEFLTYFQNEAQLEKSRLLSDRFSAERPKGSFSTLEIQRTEQGDSAMYLCASSLEAQRTYNEQYFGPGTRLLVL.